The T cell receptor beta chain under discussion was sequenced for a study of Ad26.COV2.S vaccination and SARS-CoV-2 variants. V lost 1 base and J 6 bases, leaving 16 bases between the germline ends. This CDR3 is 15 amino acids long. The germline V gene has CDR1 LGHDT and CDR2 YNNKEL (reference sequence). Overall study findings and caveats: Reported post-vaccination CD8+ and CD4+ T cell responses to spike showed substantial breadth.

This sample's treatment: over 15 received Ad26.COV2.S at low or high dose, single or two shots; about five received placebo; per-sample allocation not given. Sample collection was performed on day 63 after the first vaccine or placebo injection. TCRdb's table, derived via immunoSEQ multiplex PCR, lists solely in-frame clones and lacks some. Counted here are about 370,000 clones, over 75% occurring once; the ten biggest clones make up under 2%. Details on this clone: Antigen: not known.

The chain has TRBV3-1 (or the pseudogene TRBV3-2) and TRBJ2-7; D might be TRBD1 or TRBD2, each matching 6 bases. The sequence came from a person between 18 and 65 years old who received the Ad26.COV2.S COVID-19 vaccine or a placebo. This sample comprised peripheral blood, obtained in a trial of Ad26.COV2.S vaccine versus placebo. The CDR3 here is CASSQVGTGAGEQYF. The CDR3 DNA is TGTGCCAGCAGCCAAGTCGGTACGGGGGCGGGCGAGCAGTACTTC.